The 4 T cell receptor beta chains in this list originate from one sample, sequenced in a study of Ad26.COV2.S vaccination and SARS-CoV-2 variants. Sequencing was performed with immunoSEQ multiplex PCR; in TCRdb, only in-frame clones are kept and a portion is missing. The table shows about 470,000 clones, with about 92% occurring only once. Treatment meaning: around 19 received Ad26.COV2.S at low or high dose, single or two shots; about 5 received placebo; per-sample allocation not given. The study sampled participants on day 63 after the first vaccine or placebo injection. Sequencing used peripheral blood, obtained in a trial of Ad26.COV2.S vaccine versus placebo. Source of these receptors: a person aged 18-65 years who received the Ad26.COV2.S COVID-19 vaccine or a placebo.

The J gene is TRBJ2-7, the V gene TRBV7-2; D tentatively fits TRBD1 or TRBD2 (5 bases each). Germline values: CDR1 SGHTA, CDR2 FQGNSA. The V and J ends lost 5 bases and 5 bases respectively, with 19 bases between them. The length of the CDR3 is 15 residues. As DNA, the CDR3 is TGTGCCAGCAGCACCAGGCAAGTGGGACGAGACGAGCAGTACTTC. The encoded protein is CASSTRQVGRDEQYF.

Written as DNA, the CDR3 is TGTGCCAGCAGCTTACCGGGACTAGCGGGAAAAGAGACCCAGTACTTC. Amino acid sequence: CASSLPGLAGKETQYF. V gene TRBV5-4 combines with J gene TRBJ2-5; TRBD2 matches 13 bases. This CDR3 has 16 amino acids. Unmatched junction bases numbered 4, after V lost 2 bases and J lost 3 bases. Germline assignment: CDR1 SGHNT and CDR2 YYREEE (reference sequence).

The chain recombines TRBV5-8 with TRBJ1-1; D not certain. The germline V gene has CDR1 SGHTS and CDR2 YDEGEE. The CDR3 extends over 15 amino acids. V was pared by 0 bases and J by 0 bases, with 9 bases between. CDR3 loop: CASSLAEGLNTEAFF. The CDR3 DNA sequence: TGTGCCAGCAGCTTGGCCGAAGGCCTGAACACTGAAGCTTTCTTT.

This clone appeared a few times. The chain joins TRBV7-3 to TRBJ1-2; D unclear. Trimming pared 5 bases from V and 8 bases from J, leaving 18 bases between. CDR1 and CDR2 (germline): SGHTA, FQGTGA. CDR3 length equals 14 residues. CDR3 in amino acids: CASSPGRLSGGYTF. CDR3 bases: TGTGCCAGCAGCCCCGGGCGATTGAGCGGCGGCTACACCTTC.